This T cell receptor (beta chain) appears in the sequencing data of a study of T-cell memory formation after mild COVID-19. Overall study context: The two donors had largely donor-specific TCR clusters. Study-wide results and caveats: The study found contracting CD4+ clones mainly in CM and EM and contracting CD8+ clones in EMRA. Day 37-peaking second-wave clones had unconfirmed SARS-CoV-2 specificity. CD4/CD8 balance held among clones contracting day 15 to 85, and later expanders leaned CD4+.

TCRdb re-analysed the 5' RACE reads in MiXCR, keeping a single row per CDR3 protein. The repertoire consists of roughly 400,000 distinct CDR3 sequences, with roughly 15% occurring once and the leading ten covering roughly a fifth. Remarks on this clonotype: Antigen unknown.

This TCR was sampled from a man between 18 and 29 years old who had mild COVID-19 (a few samples of this study predate the infection). Cell type and time point are not known. The source material was PBMCs or a T cell subset sorted from them (not recorded which).

CDR3: CASSYRDWNTDTQYF. CDR3 coding DNA: TGTGCCAGCAGCTACCGGGACTGGAACACAGATACGCAGTATTTT. J is TRBJ2-3 and V is TRBV3-1, with D possibly TRBD2 on 6 matching bases. Per the germline V gene, CDR1 is LGHDT and CDR2 is YNNKEL (reference sequence). The CDR3 spans 15 residues. V was cut by 5 bases and J by 2 bases, with 14 bases left in between.